This T cell receptor (beta chain) comes out of a study of tumor and adjacent non-tumor tissue in lung cancer (dated by TCRdb to the late 2010s). As for the study more broadly: Patients with adenocarcinoma (approximately 12), squamous cell carcinoma (2) and small cell lung cancer (1) were included in the cohort. A total of approximately 120,000,000 productive TCRbeta reads were generated by sequencing, corresponding to an average of roughly 4 million reads per sample. For each patient, one tumor sample and one normal lung sample were taken, giving a few dozen paired specimens that underwent TCRbeta CDR3 sequencing. Ages among the roughly 15 patients ranged from about 30 to 76 years, there were roughly 10 men and 5 women, and disease was at TNM stage I to III. Using bulk TCRbeta repertoires from over twelve lung cancer patients, the study set lung tumor tissue side by side with matched distant non-tumor lung tissue.

Bulk unsorted tissue served as the source for RNA extraction, and RNA quality was assessed using a NanoDrop ND-1000 and an Agilent 2100. The donors were newly diagnosed lung cancer patients admitted for thoracic surgery in China from August to November 2014 who had not received prior chemotherapy. The study excluded patients who had received radiotherapy or chemotherapy before or who had another cancer at the same time. Pieces of surgical tissue measuring about 1-2.3 cm3 were kept in RNAlater solution and held at -80 degrees C until needed. Results the study describes overall, beyond this receptor: Peripheral blood was not sequenced, so blood TCRbeta repertoires in these lung cancer patients were not examined. In normal lung, the top 100 clones accounted for a significantly larger cumulative share of the repertoire than in tumor tissue. Significantly higher TCR diversity (inverse Simpson) was observed in tumor tissue than in normal lung tissue (roughly 390 vs 170, P = 0.0075, Mann-Whitney U test). Only around 15 patients were included in the cohort, and the need for larger samples and more detailed clinical data was noted by the authors. The methods do not name the sequencing platform or mention unique molecular identifiers. TCR diversity was significantly higher in younger patients, and greater tumor TCR diversity was associated with shorter overall survival and shorter disease-free survival.

In the case of this clonotype: The antigen this receptor binds is unknown. Per-base qualities were not stored, and no clone one base away is much larger.

The library was generated by multiplex PCR. TCRdb names Illumina HiSeq 2500 as the instrument used. TCRbeta libraries were built by three rounds of nested PCR using primers (Table S4), following protocols modified from ARM-PCR. Before sequencing, PCR products in the 200-500 bp range were cut out of the gel and cleaned up using the QIAquick gel extraction kit. In the paper's pipeline: Trimmomatic was used to clean the reads, FLASH merged the cleaned reads into complete CDR3 sequences, and MiTCR assigned the sequences to V(D)J germline segments. Clonal diversity was computed as the inverse Simpson's index with VDJtools. In-frame sequences lacking a premature stop codon were counted as productive reads. TCRdb redid the processing of the public reads, applying fastp at Q25 and MiXCR, and retained in-frame beta chains. Every entry covers one CDR3 protein and lists the most common genes and DNA from its rows. The authors' filters were not applied to this entry. This sample holds over 130,000 distinct CDR3 sequences; around 65% were observed only once. 15% to 20% of the sample comes from the top ten.

Sequences were obtained from lung tumor tissue. This TCR was sampled from a man aged 60 to 75 with small cell lung cancer.

The CDR3 amino acid sequence is: CASNQGWQSYNEQFF. The nucleotide sequence is given as TGTGCCAGCAACCAGGGGTGGCAGTCCTACAATGAGCAGTTCTTC. The sequence joins TRBV11-3 to TRBJ2-1; the best D guess is TRBD1, with 6 bases matching. Sequences SGHNT (CDR1) and YENEEA (CDR2) are obtained from the germline V gene. Relative to germline, V is 7 bases shorter and J is 1 base shorter, with 14 bases between their ends. The CDR3 contains 15 residues, cysteine and phenylalanine counted. Only the CDR3 part of the read is kept: 45 bases, read in frame from the first base.